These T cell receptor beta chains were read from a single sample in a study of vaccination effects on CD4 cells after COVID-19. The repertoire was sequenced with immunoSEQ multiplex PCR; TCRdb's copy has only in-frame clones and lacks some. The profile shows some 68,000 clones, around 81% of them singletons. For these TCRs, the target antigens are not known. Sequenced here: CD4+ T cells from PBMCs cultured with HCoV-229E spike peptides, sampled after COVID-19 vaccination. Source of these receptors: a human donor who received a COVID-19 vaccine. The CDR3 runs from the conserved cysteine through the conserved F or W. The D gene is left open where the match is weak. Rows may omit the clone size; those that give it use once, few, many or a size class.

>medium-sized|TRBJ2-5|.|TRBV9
TGTGCCAGCAGCGTAGGCGACCACCAAGAGACCCAGTACTTC
CASSVGDHQETQYF
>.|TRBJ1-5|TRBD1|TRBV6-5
TGTGCCAGCAGACGGACAGGCGAAAATCAGCCCCAGCATTTT
CASRRTGENQPQHF
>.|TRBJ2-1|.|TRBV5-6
TGTGCCAGCAGCTCGGACTCGGGGGTAGGGTACAATGAGCAGTTCTTC
CASSSDSGVGYNEQFF
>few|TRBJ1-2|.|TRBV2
TGTGCCAGCAGTGTGGAAGGGGGTAGCTATGGCTACACCTTC
CASSVEGGSYGYTF
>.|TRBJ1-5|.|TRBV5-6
TGTGCCAGCAGCTTTCGACAAGGGGGCAATCAGCCCCAGCATTTT
CASSFRQGGNQPQHF
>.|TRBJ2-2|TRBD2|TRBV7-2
TGTGCCAGCAGCTTGGGACTGGCGGGGGGCCTCGGGGGGGAGCTGTTTTTT
CASSLGLAGGLGGELFF
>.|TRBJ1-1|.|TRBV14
TGTGCCAGCGGACCCCTTGGGGTGGGGTGGAACACTGAAGCTTTCTTT
CASGPLGVGWNTEAFF
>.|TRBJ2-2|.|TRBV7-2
TGTGCCAGCAGCTTATATATAGGATTGAACACCGGGGAGCTGTTTTTT
CASSLYIGLNTGELFF
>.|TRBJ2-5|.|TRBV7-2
TGTGCCAGCAGCTCGCGGGGCCCCCAAGAGACCCAGTACTTC
CASSSRGPQETQYF
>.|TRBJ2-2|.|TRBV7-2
TGTGCCAGCAGCGTCCGACAGGCCACCGGGGAGCTGTTTTTT
CASSVRQATGELFF
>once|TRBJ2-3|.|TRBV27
TGTGCCAGCAGTTCCCGACTGCTCACAGATACGCAGTATTTT
CASSSRLLTDTQYF
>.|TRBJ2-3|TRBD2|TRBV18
TGTGCCAGCTCACTGAAACTAGCGGGGAACACAGATACGCAGTATTTT
CASSLKLAGNTDTQYF
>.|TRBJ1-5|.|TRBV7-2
TGTGCCAGCAGCTTACGCCAGGGGATAAATCAGCCCCAGCATTTT
CASSLRQGINQPQHF
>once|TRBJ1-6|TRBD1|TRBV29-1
TGCAGCGTCCTTACCGGGACAGGGTCTTCACCCCTCCACTTT
CSVLTGTGSSPLHF
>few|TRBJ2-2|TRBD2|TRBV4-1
TGCGCCAGCAGCCAATCGGGACTAGCGGGGGTCACCGGGGAGCTGTTTTTT
CASSQSGLAGVTGELFF
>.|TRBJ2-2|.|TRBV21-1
TGTGCCAGCAGCAAAAGACACCGGAACACCGGGGAGCTGTTTTTT
CASSKRHRNTGELFF
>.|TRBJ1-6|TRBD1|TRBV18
TGTGCCAGCTCACCAGACAGGGGTGGTTCACCCCTCCACTTT
CASSPDRGGSPLHF
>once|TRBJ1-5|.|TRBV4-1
TGCGCCAGCAGCCAGGGGGAATATAGCAATCAGCCCCAGCATTTT
CASSQGEYSNQPQHF
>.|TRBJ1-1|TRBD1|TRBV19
TGTGCCAGTAGCGCCCCCGGGACAGCGAACACTGAAGCTTTCTTT
CASSAPGTANTEAFF
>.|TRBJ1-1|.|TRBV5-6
TGTGCCAGCAGCCCCCGGTTAGGGGTAATTCCCACTGAAGCTTTCTTT
CASSPRLGVIPTEAFF
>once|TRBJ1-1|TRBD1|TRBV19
TGTGCCAGTAGTATGACAGGGGCCGCAGGTTTGGACACTGAAGCTTTCTTT
CASSMTGAAGLDTEAFF
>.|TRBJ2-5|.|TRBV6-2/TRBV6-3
TGTGCCAGCGGCCAGCCAGAAGAGACCCAGTACTTC
CASGQPEETQYF
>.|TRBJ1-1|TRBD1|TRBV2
TGTGCCAGCACCTCGGGACAGTACACTGAAGCTTTCTTT
CASTSGQYTEAFF
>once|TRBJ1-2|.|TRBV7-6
TGTGCCAGCAGCTCAAGCTTGGGGCGGGGCTACACCTTC
CASSSSLGRGYTF
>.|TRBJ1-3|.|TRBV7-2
TGTGCCAGCAGCTTAGCGGGGGCCTCTGGAAACACCATATATTTT
CASSLAGASGNTIYF
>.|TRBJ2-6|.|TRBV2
TGTGCCAGCAGGAAACACCCCTCTGGGGCCAACGTCCTGACTTTC
CASRKHPSGANVLTF
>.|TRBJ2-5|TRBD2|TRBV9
TGTGCCAGCAGCGGCGGGACTAGCGGGGGGTTGTTGGAGACCCAGTACTTC
CASSGGTSGGLLETQYF
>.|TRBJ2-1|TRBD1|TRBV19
TGTGCCAGTAGTGTGGACAGGAGGTCTTACAATGAGCAGTTCTTC
CASSVDRRSYNEQFF
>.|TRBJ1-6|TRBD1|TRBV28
TGTGCCAGCACCTTGGACAGGGTCCGCTCACCCCTCCACTTT
CASTLDRVRSPLHF
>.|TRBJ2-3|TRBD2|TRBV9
TGTGCCAGCAGCGCCGGACCTGCGGGGGGAACAGATACGCAGTATTTT
CASSAGPAGGTDTQYF
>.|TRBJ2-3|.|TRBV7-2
TGTGCCAGCAGCTTAGCAAGGCAGGGAGGCACAGATACGCAGTATTTT
CASSLARQGGTDTQYF
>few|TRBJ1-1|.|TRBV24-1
TGTGCCACCAGTGATACCCCGAACACTGAAGCTTTCTTT
CATSDTPNTEAFF
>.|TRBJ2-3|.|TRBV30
TGTGCCTGGAGTGTAGTTGTAGATACGCAGTATTTT
CAWSVVVDTQYF
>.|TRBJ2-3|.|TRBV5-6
TGTGCCAGCAGCGTGGGGGGCTGGACAGATACGCAGTATTTT
CASSVGGWTDTQYF
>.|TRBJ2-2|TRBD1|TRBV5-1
TGCGCCAGCAGCTTGGAAGCGACAGGGGGGCGACAGCTGTTTTTT
CASSLEATGGRQLFF